The 24 T cell receptor beta chains below all came from one sample that was sequenced in a study of Graves' ophthalmopathy and Graves' hyperthyroidism. For repertoire sequencing, the TCR beta CDR3 regions were amplified from RNA transcripts. Second-round multiplex PCR followed a first-round RT-PCR using HTBI primers. TCRdb re-analysed the multiplex PCR reads in MiXCR, keeping a single row per CDR3 protein. The table records about 740,000 distinct CDR3 sequences, approximately 40% of them present only once. Source material: peripheral blood. These receptors came from an adult man with Graves' ophthalmopathy.

The chain joins TRBV20-1 to TRBJ1-2, with D unclear. The CDR3 loop spans 12 amino acids. V was clipped by 5 bases and J by 8 bases, with 15 bases between them. The germline CDR1 and CDR2 sequences are DFQATT and SNEGSKA (reference sequence). CDR3 nucleotide sequence: TGCAGTGCTCCCGACCGGAACCTGGGCTACACCTTC. It encodes CSAPDRNLGYTF.

CDR3 bases: TGTGCCAGCAGCTCACGGGGTAGCTCTGGGGCCAACGTCCTGACTTTC. As protein: CASSSRGSSGANVLTF. This sequence joins TRBV7-2 and TRBJ2-6; D is possibly TRBD2 (5 bases). Germline values: CDR1 SGHTA, CDR2 FQGNSA. Trimming shortened V by 4 bases and J by 0 bases, and 10 bases separated the two germline ends. This CDR3 has 16 amino acids.

This clonotype was observed at least ten times. V gene TRBV7-2 combines with J gene TRBJ2-7; 9 bases map to TRBD1. Germline-derived CDR1 and CDR2 are SGHTA and FQGNSA. V lost 0 bases to trimming and J lost 4 bases; unmatched junction nucleotides: 7. The CDR3 has 16 amino acids. CDR3 DNA sequence: TGTGCCAGCAGCTTAGCGCAGGGACAGGGTGCGTACGAGCAGTACTTC. This translates into CASSLAQGQGAYEQYF.

This clonotype occurred many times. The rearrangement links TRBV11-2 to TRBJ1-1; D ambiguous. With 5 bases removed from V and 1 base from J, the gap between germline ends came to 8 bases. Per the germline V gene, CDR1 is SGHAT and CDR2 is FQNNGV. The CDR3 has 13 amino acids. The CDR3: CASSPSKNTEAFF. In nucleotides, the CDR3 is TGTGCCAGCAGCCCGAGTAAGAACACTGAAGCTTTCTTT.

At least ten counts were recorded for this clonotype. The CDR3 DNA reads TGTGCCAGCAGCTCCGAAGGACAGGTCCGTGTGGAGCAGTACTTC. Its translation: CASSSEGQVRVEQYF. V gene TRBV5-6 combines with J gene TRBJ2-7, with 7 bases lining up with TRBD1. Germline CDR1 and CDR2: SGHDT and YYEEEE. This CDR3 is 15 amino acids long. Trimming at V came to 3 bases and at J to 7 bases, leaving 13 bases not matched to a gene.

The V and J genes are TRBV25-1 and TRBJ2-2; TRBD2 matches 11 bases. Germline V CDR1 and CDR2: MGHDK, SYGVNS. The CDR3 covers 17 residues. V was pared by 6 bases and J by 5 bases, with 11 bases of the junction left unmatched. The CDR3 is CASSVGLAGGLTGELFF. The CDR3 DNA reads as TGTGCCAGCAGCGTAGGATTAGCGGGGGGGCTGACCGGGGAGCTGTTTTTT. Based on the CDR3 plus reference TRBV25-1 and TRBJ2-2, the full variable domain is EADIYQTPRYLVIGTGKKITLECSQTMGHDKMYWYQQDPGMELHLIHYSYGVNSTEKGDLSSESTVSRIRTEHFPLTLESARPSHTSQYLCASSVGLAGGLTGELFFGEGSRLTVL.

The V and J genes are TRBV14 and TRBJ2-7, with 8 bases identical to TRBD2. The CDR3 spans 13 residues. V was clipped by 4 bases and J by 10 bases; unmatched bases: 9. Germline CDR1 is SGHDN and CDR2 is FVKESK. CDR3 residues: CASSLNYGGDQYF. CDR3 coding DNA: TGTGCCAGCAGCCTCAACTACGGGGGGGACCAGTACTTC.

This clonotype came up many times. The CDR3 DNA reads TGTGCCAGCATAAGTGGGCGGTTGGGCTACACCTTC. Amino acid sequence: CASISGRLGYTF. The rearrangement uses TRBV2 and TRBJ1-2; D remains ambiguous. This CDR3 has 12 amino acids. V shed 7 bases and J shed 8 bases, with 14 bases lying between them. Germline lookup yields CDR1 SNHLY and CDR2 FYNNEI.

In this sample, this clonotype turned up many times. The chain carries TRBV10-3 and TRBJ2-7; D not certain. The length of the CDR3 is 13 residues. Germline loops: CDR1 ENHRY, CDR2 SYGVKD. The V end lost 0 bases, the J end lost 4 bases, and 7 bases lay between the germline ends. The DNA of the CDR3 is TGTGCCATCAGTGAGTCGTTCAATTACGAGCAGTACTTC. Its protein is CAISESFNYEQYF.

The CDR3 sequence is CASTTGEGGTGELFF. In DNA, the CDR3 is TGTGCCAGCACCACTGGGGAGGGTGGCACCGGGGAGCTGTTTTTT. This sequence joins TRBV12-3 or TRBV12-4 and TRBJ2-2; 7 nucleotides match TRBD2. Losses at the gene ends were 7 bases for V and 4 bases for J; bases not matched to a gene: 9. The CDR3 sequence is 15 residues long.

This clonotype has ten or more counts. The rearrangement links TRBV12-3 or TRBV12-4 to TRBJ1-1; D gene ambiguous. The V end was cut by 3 bases, the J end by 8 bases, with 7 bases between. The CDR3 covers 11 residues. CDR3 in amino acids: CASSFGNEAFF. The CDR3 region has the DNA TGTGCCAGCAGTTTTGGGAACGAAGCTTTCTTT.

This clonotype was found many times. The chain recombines TRBV12-3 or TRBV12-4 with TRBJ1-2, with no clear D. Between the trimmed V and J ends, which lost 5 bases and 6 bases, there was a span of 13 bases. The CDR3 contains 13 residues. The CDR3 region has the DNA TGTGCCAGCAGTCTCGATCGGGCAGATGGCTACACCTTC. Protein: CASSLDRADGYTF.

This chain links TRBV10-2 with TRBJ2-7; the match to TRBD1 covers 7 bases. The J call may be in error: the DNA end matches TRBJ2-5 better. CDR3 size: 14 residues. CDR1 and CDR2 from the germline V gene are WSHSY and SAAADI. CDR3: CASSVHRGGETQYF. The DNA of the CDR3 is TGCGCCAGCTCAGTACACAGGGGCGGAGAGACCCAGTACTTC.

About this clonotype itself: This may arise from a read error, as a much more abundant clone is one base away. This sequence joins TRBV11-1 and TRBJ1-1; no definite D call. Germline V gives CDR1 SGHAT, CDR2 FQDESV (reference sequence). The CDR3 is 10 amino acids. The CDR3 DNA is TGTGCCATCTTAGACACTGAAGCTCTCTTT. This gives the protein CAILDTEALF.

The table lists this clonotype with a few counts. V and J are TRBV5-8 and TRBJ1-4; maybe TRBD1 (6 bases). V was shortened by 2 bases and J by 2 bases, with 13 bases between the two germline ends. The CDR3 contains 16 residues. Germline CDR1 and CDR2: SGHTS and YDEGEE. The CDR3 bases are TGTGCCAGCAGCTTAGGCAGGGGTGTCACTAATGAAAAACTGTTTTTT. It codes for CASSLGRGVTNEKLFF.

This clonotype was detected ten times or more. V gene TRBV7-9 combines with J gene TRBJ2-5; TRBD2 is a possible D gene (6 bases). In germline, CDR1 is SEHNR, CDR2 FQNEAQ (reference sequence). The ends were cut back, 4 bases at V and 3 bases at J, with 12 bases in the middle. The CDR3 loop spans 14 amino acids. The CDR3 sequence: CASSWRDGEETQYF. CDR3 DNA sequence: TGTGCCAGCAGCTGGCGGGACGGGGAAGAGACCCAGTACTTC.

In its sample, this clonotype was seen once. This chain uses TRBV14 with TRBJ2-2, with no clear D. Germline V CDR1 and CDR2: SGHDN, FVKESK. Trimming removed 2 bases from V and 6 bases from J, with 7 bases in between. This CDR3 has 13 residues. The CDR3: CASSQWNAGELFF. CDR3 DNA sequence: TGTGCCAGCAGCCAATGGAATGCCGGGGAGCTGTTTTTT.

The CDR3 here is CASNRVGAGGYTF. The CDR3 region has the DNA TGTGCCAGCAACCGGGTGGGGGCGGGGGGCTACACCTTC. This chain links TRBV7-2 with TRBJ1-2, with TRBD1 as a possible D gene (6 bases). The CDR3 runs 13 residues. CDR1 is SGHTA and CDR2 is FQGNSA in the germline V gene. Deletions cut 7 bases from V and 8 bases from J, with 17 bases between.

Regarding this clonotype: A much larger clone lies one base from this, so it may be a read error. J is TRBJ2-5 and V is TRBV29-1; D is unresolved. The CDR3 spans 10 residues. Germline V gene lookup returns CDR1 SQVTM and CDR2 ANQGSEA. Trimming removed 4 bases at V and 1 base at J, with 1 base between. The CDR3 sequence: CSVVQETQYF. The CDR3 DNA follows: TGCAGCGTTGTCCAAGAGACCCAGTACTTC.

Regarding this clonotype: The germline gene is not matched at one end of the junction; a read error may be the cause. V gene TRBV10-1 combines with J gene TRBJ2-7, with 11 bases lining up with TRBD2. CDR3 length equals 14 residues. Germline CDR1 and CDR2: WNHNN and SYGVQD (reference sequence). CDR3 bases: TGTGCCATCAGTGGCGGGACTAGCGGCGACGAGCAGTACTTC. As protein: CAISGGTSGDEQYF.

This clonotype has just a few counts. The rearrangement links TRBV7-2 to TRBJ2-7, with TRBD1 matching over 7 bases. The CDR3 has 16 residues. V shed 2 bases and J 0 bases; nucleotides not matched to a gene: 7. Germline CDR1 is SGHTA and CDR2 is FQGNSA. CDR3 DNA sequence: TGTGCCAGCAGCTTAAGGACAGGAGCTAGCTCCTACGAGCAGTACTTC. Its protein product is CASSLRTGASSYEQYF.

Comment on this clonotype: Germline is not matched at one junction end, which may reflect a read error. The CDR3 is CASSSWDRGHEQYF. For the CDR3, the DNA is TGTGCCAGCAGTTCGTGGGACAGGGGCCACGAGCAGTACTTC. The chain recombines TRBV24-1 with TRBJ2-7; 10 bases are shared with TRBD1. The CDR3 contains 14 residues. CDR1 and CDR2 from the germline V gene are KGHDR and SFDVKD.

Comment on this clonotype: A read error is possible here, since a much larger clone lies one base away. It is likely a read error, because the conserved phenylalanine at the end of the CDR3 is missing. The chain uses TRBV7-9 and TRBJ1-1; tentative D call: TRBD1 (6 bases). CDR1 is SEHNR, CDR2 FQNEAQ, per germline (reference sequence). V was pared by 5 bases and J by 10 bases, with 14 bases between. The CDR3 contains 12 residues. The CDR3 coding sequence is TGTGCCAGCAGCCTTGTACAGGGAACAGCTTTCTCT. It is translated as CASSLVQGTAFS.

This clonotype occurred a few times. The V and J genes are TRBV20-1 and TRBJ2-7, with 10 bases aligning to TRBD2. The CDR3 sequence is 13 residues long. CDR1 is DFQATT, CDR2 SNEGSKA, per germline (reference sequence). Trimming removed 2 bases from V and 6 bases from J; junction bases left unmatched: 4. The CDR3 reads CSARLAGALEQYF. CDR3 DNA sequence: TGCAGTGCTAGACTAGCGGGAGCTCTCGAGCAGTACTTC.